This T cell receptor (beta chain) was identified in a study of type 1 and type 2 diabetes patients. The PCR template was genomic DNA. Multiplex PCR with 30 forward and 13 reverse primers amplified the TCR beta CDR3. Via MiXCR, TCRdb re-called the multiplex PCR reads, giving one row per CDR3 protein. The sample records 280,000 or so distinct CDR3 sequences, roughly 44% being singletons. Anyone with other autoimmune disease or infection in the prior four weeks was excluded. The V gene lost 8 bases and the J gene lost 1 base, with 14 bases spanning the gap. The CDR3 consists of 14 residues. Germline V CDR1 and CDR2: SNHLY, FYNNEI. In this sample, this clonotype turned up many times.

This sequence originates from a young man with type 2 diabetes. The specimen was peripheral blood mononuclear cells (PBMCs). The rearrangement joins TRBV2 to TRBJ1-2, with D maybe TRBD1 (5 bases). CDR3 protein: CASFRQSHNYGYTF. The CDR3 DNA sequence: TGTGCCAGCTTCCGACAGAGTCATAACTATGGCTACACCTTC.